The text below deals with one TCR beta chain. This entry is derived from a study of T cells after somatic rescue of genetic block. Sequencing was performed with immunoSEQ multiplex PCR; in TCRdb, only in-frame clones are kept and a portion is missing. The data show 70,000 to 85,000 clones, under 95% seen once. This receptor was obtained from a man aged 25-45 years. Sequencing input: peripheral blood mononuclear cells (PBMCs).

The CDR3 region has the DNA TGTGCCAGCAGCTTGCCAGACAGGACATCTTCCTCCTACGAGCAGTACTTC. Translating gives CASSLPDRTSSSYEQYF. The V call is TRBV5-4, the J call TRBJ2-7; D might be TRBD1 (6 bases). The CDR3 consists of 17 residues. Germline V gene data show CDR1 as SGHNT and CDR2 as YYREEE (reference sequence). V was pared by 1 base and J by 0 bases, with 17 bases between. The full variable domain, rest sourced from reference TRBV5-4 and TRBJ2-7, is ETGVTQSPTHLIKTRGQQVTLRCSSQSGHNTVSWYQQALGQGPQFIFQYYREEENGRGNFPPRFSGLQFPNYSSELNVNALELDDSALYLCASSLPDRTSSSYEQYFGPGTRLTVT.